The following is a T cell receptor beta chain sequence with its context. Its antigen is still unknown. Base-call qualities are not available, and no considerably larger clone is one nucleotide away. V sheds 5 bases and J sheds 5 bases, leaving 18 bases between their ends. From the germline V gene (reference sequence), CDR1 is SEHNR and CDR2 is FQNEAQ. The CDR3 numbers 15 residues from cysteine through phenylalanine. Only the CDR3 DNA stays, 45 bases, in frame from base 1. Using the deep immunoSEQ assay, TCR CDR3 regions were amplified from genomic DNA by multiplex PCR. Genomic DNA extracted from each cell subset was distributed evenly over all wells of several immunoSEQ 96-well plates, and each plate served as one replicate. For sorted subsets, approximately 190 ng of genomic DNA, equivalent to 25,000 to 35,000 T cell genomes, went into each replicate PCR. The purified libraries were quantified using a Qubit 3.0 fluorometer, sized with a Bioanalyzer 2100, and then quantified again using the KAPA Library Quantification kit. Each immunoSEQ 96-well plate was sequenced on its own single-read 150-cycle Illumina NextSeq 550 flow cell. The authors' analysis ran thus. Because the immunoSEQ output held only junctional sequences and lacked quality scores, the filtering could not match the filtering applied to full-length reads. Sequences were annotated with PyIR, a Python wrapper for IgBLAST v1.9, and V/J genes and CDR3 were assigned using IMGT germline references. Reads were filtered out if the reads had weak V/J assignments (E-value above 1e-6), no CDR3, stop codons, out-of-frame junctions, or ambiguous translated residues. A V3J clonotype was defined by an identical inferred V gene, J gene, and CDR3 amino acid sequence. To compute the percentage overlap between repertoires, the number of shared unique clonotypes was divided by the size of the smaller repertoire. RTK rarefaction, the Chao1 estimator, and Recon v2.1 estimates of unobserved clonotypes were used to assess repertoire richness. OLGA was used to compute generation probabilities for all TCRbeta clonotypes that the gDNA method yielded from a handful of donors. TCRdb re-hosts the immuneACCESS table, in-frame sequences only. Its copies lack some clones; in the studies checked, an unresolved V gene accounts for under half of them, and the cause for the rest is not known. V and J calls and clone size come straight from that table; D and trimming were deduced from the DNA. This sample comprises 2 million to 2.5 million clones, about 95% of them detected only once. The ten largest clones represent 1.1% of the sample.

CD8 naive samples were obtained by positive selection for CCR7 among CD45RO-negative cells, yielding a CD45RA+CCR7+ population from which TemRA cells were excluded. The donors were healthy, HIV-negative adults with no recently reported acute infections or vaccinations. Only Caucasian adults living in Nashville, Tennessee, USA were represented among the donors. Blood was collected by leukapheresis, and PBMCs were isolated by Ficoll-Histopaque density gradient centrifugation and then cryopreserved in liquid nitrogen vapor phase. Purity and quantity of every magnetically sorted T cell population were checked by analytical flow cytometry. From each sorted fraction, genomic DNA was isolated and quantified by UV absorbance on a Nanodrop 2000c. This record belongs to a study of shared clonotypes between healthy human individuals (TCRdb year 2020). About the study as a whole: Three men and two women, aged 18 to 49 years, made up the cohort. To increase sequencing depth and limit assay-specific biases, different laboratories used diverse techniques to prepare libraries and sequence TCR repertoires. Each donor's leukapheresis produced roughly between about 0.8 and 8.9 billion PBMCs. For each donor, CD4 naive and CD4 memory were each run on three plates, CD8 naive on two plates, and CD8 memory on one plate. To estimate repertoire size and how much clonotype sharing occurs between individuals, the study deeply sequenced the blood TCR repertoires of several healthy adults.

Study-wide findings and limitations: Higher generation probabilities were observed for clonotypes shared by all four sorted-subset donors than for non-shared clonotypes. Sampling was restricted to blood, and TCR repertoires in tissue are likely to differ from TCR repertoires in blood. Based on pairwise subsampling, the degree of clonotype sharing among donors was expected to be affected by sequencing depth. Naive subsets generally had larger estimated clonotype richness than memory subsets. About 5% of naive CD4, 3.5% of naive CD8, 2.3% of memory CD4, and 0.4% of memory CD8 clonotypes were shared across several donors. Rarefaction of sorted-subset datasets indicated incomplete sequencing despite the large sequencing depth. The small number of donors limited the genetic and exposure-history diversity represented.

The sequenced material came from naive CD8+ T cells sorted from blood. The cell subset or site tag for this specimen amounts to: CD45RA+CCR7+. The chain joins TRBV7-9 to TRBJ2-5, with the identity of the D gene unclear. This receptor was taken from a man aged 18 to 29 in good health. Here the CDR3 is given as CASSPWTASEETQYF. The nucleotide sequence reads as follows: TGTGCCAGCAGCCCATGGACCGCTTCGGAGGAGACCCAGTACTTC.